This TCR beta chain came from a study of blood T cell repertoires in COVID-19. The V gene end was trimmed by 4 bases and the J gene end by 7 bases; junction bases not matched to a gene: 4. The germline V gene has CDR1 ENHRY and CDR2 SYGVKD. The CDR3 is made up of 14 amino acids. TCRdb's table, derived via immunoSEQ multiplex PCR, lists solely in-frame clones and lacks some. The sample shows hundreds of thousands of clones, about nine tenths of them seen only once. This receptor was taken from a man aged 60 to 69 who had recovered from COVID-19. The J gene is TRBJ2-5, the V gene TRBV10-3, with 12 bases identical to TRBD1. The specimen was peripheral blood. The CDR3 coding sequence is TGTGCCATCAGTGTGGGACAGGGGGCTGGGACCCAGTACTTC. Protein sequence: CAISVGQGAGTQYF.